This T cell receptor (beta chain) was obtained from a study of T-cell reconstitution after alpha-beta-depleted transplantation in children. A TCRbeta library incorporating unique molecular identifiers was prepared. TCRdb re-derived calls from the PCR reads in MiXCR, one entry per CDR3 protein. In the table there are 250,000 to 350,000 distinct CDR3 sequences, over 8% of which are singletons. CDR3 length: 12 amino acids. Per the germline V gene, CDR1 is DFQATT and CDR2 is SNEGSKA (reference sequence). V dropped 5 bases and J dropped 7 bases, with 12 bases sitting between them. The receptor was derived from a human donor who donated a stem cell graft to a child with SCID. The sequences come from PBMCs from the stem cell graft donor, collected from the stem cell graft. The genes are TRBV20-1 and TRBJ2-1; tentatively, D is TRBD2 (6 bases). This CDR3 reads CSAWGLPNEQFF. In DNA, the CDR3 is TGCAGTGCTTGGGGACTTCCTAATGAGCAGTTCTTC.